The clone carrying this T cell receptor (beta chain) was counted between two and nine times. As yet, its antigen is unknown. The data belong to a study of T cell repertoires in cytomegalovirus infection. About the research overall: HLA-C-restricted CMV epitopes, recently identified, and well-studied HLA-B-restricted ones were used by the study. Both CMV infection and a matching HLA type were indicated by public TCR beta signatures. Study results and limitations: In two of eight donors, the top clonotype was HLA-C-restricted CMV-specific.

Germline V gene lookup returns CDR1 SGHTA and CDR2 FQGNSA. CDR3 length equals 15 residues. V lost 1 base to trimming and J lost 6 bases, with 10 bases between them. In TCRdb, the reads were re-called with MiXCR into one record per CDR3 protein. The table shows a few hundred thousand distinct CDR3 sequences, with about 44% occurring only once. The receptor was derived from a human donor in good health (CMV status not recorded). Some clones in this sample may be carry-over from other donors' samples. V usage is TRBV7-2 and J usage is TRBJ1-6, with D unresolved. The sequencing used cultured PBMCs, collected from culture after CMV antigen stimulation. The CDR3 DNA sequence: TGTGCCAGCAGCTTAGGCTCTACGACTAATTCACCCCTCCACTTT. It encodes CASSLGSTTNSPLHF.